Detailed here is one T cell receptor (beta chain). Antigen specificity is unknown. These data belong to a study of PD-1 blockade in classical Hodgkin lymphoma. Study results and caveats: Patients newly diagnosed and complete responders had comparable baseline diversity.

Using immunoSEQ multiplex PCR, the repertoire was profiled, and TCRdb retains in-frame clones only, with some absent. The sample contains fewer than 25,000 clones, 73% of which appear only once. Each and every patient relapsed after autologous stem cell transplantation, and patients got differing brentuximab vedotin exposure. This CDR3 is built from 12 residues. V lost 6 bases to trimming and J lost 6 bases, with 11 bases between them. Germline V CDR1 and CDR2: SQVTM, ANQGSEA. Here the sequenced sample was peripheral blood mononuclear cells (PBMCs), taken before the second cycle of nivolumab. This sequence originates from a human donor with classical Hodgkin lymphoma. V and J are TRBV29-1 and TRBJ1-4; tentatively, D is TRBD1 (6 bases). As DNA, the CDR3 is TGCAGCGTCCCGGGACAAGATGAAAAACTGTTTTTT. Encoded protein: CSVPGQDEKLFF.